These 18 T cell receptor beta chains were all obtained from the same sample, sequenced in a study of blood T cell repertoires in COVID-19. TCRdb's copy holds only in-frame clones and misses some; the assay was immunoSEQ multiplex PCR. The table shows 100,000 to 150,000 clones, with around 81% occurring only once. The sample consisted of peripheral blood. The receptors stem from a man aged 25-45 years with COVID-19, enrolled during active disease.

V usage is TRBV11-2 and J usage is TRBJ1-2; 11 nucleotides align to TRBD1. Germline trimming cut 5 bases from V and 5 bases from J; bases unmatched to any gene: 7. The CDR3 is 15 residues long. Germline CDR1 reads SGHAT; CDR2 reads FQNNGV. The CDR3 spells CASSPGTGGRYGYTF. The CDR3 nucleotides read TGTGCCAGCAGCCCGGGGACAGGGGGAAGGTATGGCTACACCTTC.

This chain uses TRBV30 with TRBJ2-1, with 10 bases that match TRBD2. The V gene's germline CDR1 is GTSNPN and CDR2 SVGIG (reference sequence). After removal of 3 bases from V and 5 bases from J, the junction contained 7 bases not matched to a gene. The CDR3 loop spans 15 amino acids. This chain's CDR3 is CAWSKTSGANNEQFF. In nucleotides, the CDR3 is TGTGCCTGGAGCAAAACTAGCGGGGCCAACAATGAGCAGTTCTTC.

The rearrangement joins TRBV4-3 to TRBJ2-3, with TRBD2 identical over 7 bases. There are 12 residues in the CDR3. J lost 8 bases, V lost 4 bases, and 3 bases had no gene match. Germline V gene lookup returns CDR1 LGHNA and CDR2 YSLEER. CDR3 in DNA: TGCGCCAGCAGCCCCGGCGGGGGTACGCAGTATTTT. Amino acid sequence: CASSPGGGTQYF.

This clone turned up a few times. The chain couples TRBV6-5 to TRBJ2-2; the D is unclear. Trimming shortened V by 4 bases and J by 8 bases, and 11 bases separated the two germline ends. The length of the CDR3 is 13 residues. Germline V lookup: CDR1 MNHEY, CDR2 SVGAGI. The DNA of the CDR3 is TGTGCCAGCAGTTCCCCCGAGATTGGGGAGCTGTTTTTT. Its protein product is CASSSPEIGELFF.

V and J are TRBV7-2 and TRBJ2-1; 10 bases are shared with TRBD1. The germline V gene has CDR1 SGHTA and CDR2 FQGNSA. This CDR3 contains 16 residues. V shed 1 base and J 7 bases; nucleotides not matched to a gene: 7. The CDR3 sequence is CASSLGETGGGNEQFF. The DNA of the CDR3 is TGTGCCAGCAGCTTAGGCGAGACAGGGGGCGGGAATGAGCAGTTCTTC.

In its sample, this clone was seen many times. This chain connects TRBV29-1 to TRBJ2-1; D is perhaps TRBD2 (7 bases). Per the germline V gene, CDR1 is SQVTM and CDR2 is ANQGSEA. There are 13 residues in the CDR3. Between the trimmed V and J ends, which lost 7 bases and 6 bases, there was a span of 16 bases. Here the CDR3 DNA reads TGCAGCGCTGGGGGGGCCAGATTCAATGAGCAGTTCTTC. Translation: CSAGGARFNEQFF.

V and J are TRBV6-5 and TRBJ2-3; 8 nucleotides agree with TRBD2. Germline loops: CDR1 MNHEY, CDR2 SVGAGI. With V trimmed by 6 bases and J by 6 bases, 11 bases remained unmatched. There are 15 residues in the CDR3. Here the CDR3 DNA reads TGTGCCAGCAGCCTCGGGGGGGGCAGTTCCGATACGCAGTATTTT. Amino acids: CASSLGGGSSDTQYF.

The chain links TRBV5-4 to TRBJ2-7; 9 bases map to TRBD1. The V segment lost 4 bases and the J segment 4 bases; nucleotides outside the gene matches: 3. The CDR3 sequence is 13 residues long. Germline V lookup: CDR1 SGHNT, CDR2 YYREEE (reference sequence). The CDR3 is CASSRDRAYEQYF. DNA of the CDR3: TGTGCCAGCAGCCGGGACAGGGCATACGAGCAGTACTTC.

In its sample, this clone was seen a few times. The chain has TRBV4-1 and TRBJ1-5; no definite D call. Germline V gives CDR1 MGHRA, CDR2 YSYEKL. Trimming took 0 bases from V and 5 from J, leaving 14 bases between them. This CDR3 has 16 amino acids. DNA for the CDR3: TGCGCCAGCAGCCAAGAAATTTTTGGCAGTCATCAGCCCCAGCATTTT. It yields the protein CASSQEIFGSHQPQHF.

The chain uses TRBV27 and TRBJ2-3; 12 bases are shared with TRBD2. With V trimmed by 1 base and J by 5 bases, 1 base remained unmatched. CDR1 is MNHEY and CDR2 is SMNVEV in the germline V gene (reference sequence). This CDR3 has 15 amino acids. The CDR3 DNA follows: TGTGCCAGCAGTTTATTGGGACTAGCGGGAGATACGCAGTATTTT. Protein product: CASSLLGLAGDTQYF.

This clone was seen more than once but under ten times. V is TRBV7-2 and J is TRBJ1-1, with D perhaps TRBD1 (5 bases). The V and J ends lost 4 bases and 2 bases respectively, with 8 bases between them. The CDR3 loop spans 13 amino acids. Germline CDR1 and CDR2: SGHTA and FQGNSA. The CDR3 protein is CASSSQVNTEAFF. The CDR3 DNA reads TGTGCCAGCAGCTCACAGGTAAACACTGAAGCTTTCTTT.

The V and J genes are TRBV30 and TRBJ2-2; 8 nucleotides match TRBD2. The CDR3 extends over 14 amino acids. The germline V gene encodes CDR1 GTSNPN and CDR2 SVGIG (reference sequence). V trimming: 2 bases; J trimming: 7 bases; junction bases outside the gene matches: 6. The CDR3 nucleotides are TGTGCCTGGAGTTATAGGGCGGGAGGCGGGGAGCTGTTTTTT. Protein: CAWSYRAGGGELFF.

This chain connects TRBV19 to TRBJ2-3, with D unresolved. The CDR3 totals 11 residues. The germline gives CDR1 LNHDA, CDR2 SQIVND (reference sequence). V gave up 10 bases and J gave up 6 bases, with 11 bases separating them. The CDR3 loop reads CATATVDTQYF. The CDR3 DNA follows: TGTGCCACCGCGACTGTGGATACGCAGTATTTT. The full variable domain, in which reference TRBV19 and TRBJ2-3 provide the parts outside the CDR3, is DGGITQSPKYLFRKEGQNVTLSCEQNLNHDAMYWYRQDPGQGLRLIYYSQIVNDFQKGDIAEGYSVSREKKESFPLTVTSAQKNPTAFYLCATATVDTQYFGPGTRLTVL.

The CDR3: CASRRQPNQPQHF. The CDR3 bases are TGTGCCAGTCGACGACAGCCCAATCAGCCCCAGCATTTT. V gene TRBV19 combines with J gene TRBJ1-5, with a tentative D call TRBD1 (5 bases). Trimming took off 8 bases at V and 3 bases at J, with 11 bases between the two ends. CDR3 size: 13 residues. CDR1 and CDR2 (germline): LNHDA, SQIVND (reference sequence).

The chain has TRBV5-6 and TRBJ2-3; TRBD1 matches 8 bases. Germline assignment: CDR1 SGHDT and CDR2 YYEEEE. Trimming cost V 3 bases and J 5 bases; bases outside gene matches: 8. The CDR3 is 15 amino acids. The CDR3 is CASSSVGQGEDTQYF. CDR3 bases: TGTGCCAGCAGCTCCGTCGGACAGGGAGAAGATACGCAGTATTTT.

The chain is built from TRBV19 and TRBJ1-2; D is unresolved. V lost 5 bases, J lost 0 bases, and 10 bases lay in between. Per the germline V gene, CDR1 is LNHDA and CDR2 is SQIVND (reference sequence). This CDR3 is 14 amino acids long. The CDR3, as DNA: TGTGCCAGTAGTGAGGTGGATACTAACTATGGCTACACCTTC. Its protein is CASSEVDTNYGYTF.

This chain's CDR3 is CASSFGQGARKGETQYF. In DNA, the CDR3 is TGTGCCAGCAGCTTCGGCCAGGGGGCGCGGAAAGGAGAGACCCAGTACTTC. J is TRBJ2-5 and V is TRBV7-9; 8 bases are a match to TRBD1. The CDR3 runs 17 residues. Trimming removed 3 bases from V and 4 bases from J; junction bases left unmatched: 13. CDR1 and CDR2 (germline): SEHNR, FQNEAQ (reference sequence).

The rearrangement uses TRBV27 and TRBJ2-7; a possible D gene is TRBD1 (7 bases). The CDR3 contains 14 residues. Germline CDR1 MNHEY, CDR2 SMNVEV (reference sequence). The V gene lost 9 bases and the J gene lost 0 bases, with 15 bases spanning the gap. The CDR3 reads CARNRGGISYEQYF. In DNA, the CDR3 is TGTGCCAGAAACAGGGGAGGTATCTCCTACGAGCAGTACTTC.